This note documents a single T cell receptor (beta chain) sequence. The sample originates from a study of T cell changes during pregnancy in multiple sclerosis. Per the germline V gene, CDR1 is SGHRS and CDR2 is YFSETQ. Trimming pared 2 bases from V and 4 bases from J, leaving 6 bases between. The CDR3 contains 13 residues. Using immunoSEQ multiplex PCR, the repertoire was profiled, and TCRdb retains in-frame clones only, with some absent. This table has roughly 47,000 clones, 80% to 90% appearing once. This TCR came from a female donor with multiple sclerosis, enrolled in a pregnancy study. V usage is TRBV5-1 and J usage is TRBJ1-4, with unresolved D. The specimen was CD4+ T cells from peripheral blood mononuclear cells, collected after pregnancy. The CDR3, as DNA: TGCGCCAGCAGCTTAAGTAGTAATGAAAAACTGTTTTTT. Protein sequence: CASSLSSNEKLFF.